Sequencing of this T cell receptor beta chain was carried out in a study of blood T cell repertoires in COVID-19. Measured with immunoSEQ multiplex PCR; TCRdb has only the in-frame clones, and not every one. The sample holds under 400,000 clones; more than 75% are singletons and the top ten take about 2.1%. The receptor was derived from a man aged 35 to 55 in a cohort exposed to, infected with or recovered from COVID-19 (not recorded which). The material sequenced was PBMCs or T cells enriched from blood (not recorded which).

The CDR3 loop is CASSYSNAQNYGYTF. For the CDR3, the DNA is TGTGCCAGCAGTTACTCTAATGCCCAGAACTATGGCTACACCTTC. The chain joins TRBV6-5 to TRBJ1-2; D unresolved. CDR1 is MNHEY, CDR2 SVGAGI, per germline. This CDR3 is built from 15 residues. Trimming took off 0 bases at V and 2 bases at J, with 10 bases between the two ends.